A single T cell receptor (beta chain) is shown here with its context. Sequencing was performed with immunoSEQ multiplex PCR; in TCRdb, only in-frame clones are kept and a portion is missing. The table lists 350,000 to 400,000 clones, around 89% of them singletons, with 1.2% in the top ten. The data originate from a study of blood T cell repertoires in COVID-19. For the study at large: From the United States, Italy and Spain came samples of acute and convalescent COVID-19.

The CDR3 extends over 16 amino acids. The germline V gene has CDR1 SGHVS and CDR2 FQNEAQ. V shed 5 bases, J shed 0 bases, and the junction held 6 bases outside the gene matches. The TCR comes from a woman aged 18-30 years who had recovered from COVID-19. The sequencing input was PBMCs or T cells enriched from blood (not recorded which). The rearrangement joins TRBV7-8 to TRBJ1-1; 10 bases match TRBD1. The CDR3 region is CASSLRQGAMNTEAFF. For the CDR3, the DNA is TGTGCCAGCAGCCTCCGACAGGGGGCTATGAACACTGAAGCTTTCTTT.